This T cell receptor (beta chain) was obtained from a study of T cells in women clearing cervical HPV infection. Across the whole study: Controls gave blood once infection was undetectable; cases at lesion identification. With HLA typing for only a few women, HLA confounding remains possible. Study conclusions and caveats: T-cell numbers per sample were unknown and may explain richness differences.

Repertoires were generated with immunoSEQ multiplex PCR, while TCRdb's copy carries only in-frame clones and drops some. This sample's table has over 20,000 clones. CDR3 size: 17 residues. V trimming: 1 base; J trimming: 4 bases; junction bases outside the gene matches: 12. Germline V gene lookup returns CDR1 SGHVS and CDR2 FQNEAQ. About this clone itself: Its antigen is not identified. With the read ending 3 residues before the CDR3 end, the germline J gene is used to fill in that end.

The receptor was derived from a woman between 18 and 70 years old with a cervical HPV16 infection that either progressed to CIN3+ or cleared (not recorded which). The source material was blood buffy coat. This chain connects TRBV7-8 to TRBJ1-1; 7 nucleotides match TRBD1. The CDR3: CASSLGPRQGRITEAFF. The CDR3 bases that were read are TGTGCCAGCAGCTTAGGTCCAAGACAGGGAAGGATCACTGAA. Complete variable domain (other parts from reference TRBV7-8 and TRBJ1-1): GAGVSQSPRYKVAKRGQDVALRCDPISGHVSLFWYQQALGQGPEFLTYFQNEAQLDKSGLPSDRFFAERPEGSVSTLKIQRTQQEDSAVYLCASSLGPRQGRITEAFFGQGTRLTVV.